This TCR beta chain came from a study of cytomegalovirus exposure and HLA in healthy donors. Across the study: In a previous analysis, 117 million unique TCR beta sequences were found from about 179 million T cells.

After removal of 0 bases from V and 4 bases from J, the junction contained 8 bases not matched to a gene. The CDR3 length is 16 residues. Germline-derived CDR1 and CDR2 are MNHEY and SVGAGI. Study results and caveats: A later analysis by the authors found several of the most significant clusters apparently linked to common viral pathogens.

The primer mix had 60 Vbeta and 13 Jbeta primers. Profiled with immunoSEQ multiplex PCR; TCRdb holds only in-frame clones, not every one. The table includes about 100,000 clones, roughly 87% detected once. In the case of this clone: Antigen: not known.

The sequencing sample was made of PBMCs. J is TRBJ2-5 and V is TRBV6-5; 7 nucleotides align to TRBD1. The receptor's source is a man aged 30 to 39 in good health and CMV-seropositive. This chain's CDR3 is CASSYSARGFLETQYF. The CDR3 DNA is TGTGCCAGCAGTTACTCCGCCAGGGGGTTTTTAGAGACCCAGTACTTC.